Listed here are 9 T cell receptor beta chains from one sample, sequenced in a study of a mutant IDH1 vaccine in newly diagnosed glioma. The time point: week 11, during vaccination. Vaccinated patients received 300 ug of mutant IDH1 20-mer peptide per dose, with topical imiquimod. No antigens are known for them. The assay was immunoSEQ multiplex PCR, and TCRdb's table has in-frame clones only and misses some. The sample contains some 60,000 clones, around 80% of which appear only once. The source was PBMCs, collected from a glioma patient whose treatment included an IDH1 peptide vaccine. The receptors stem from a man aged 25 to 40 with glioma.

This sequence joins TRBV10-3 and TRBJ1-1; TRBD1 might be the D (5 bases). The CDR3 is 17 amino acids. With 2 bases removed from V and 0 bases from J, the gap between germline ends came to 16 bases. The germline CDR1 and CDR2 sequences are ENHRY and SYGVKD. The CDR3 is CAISEGKRGPMNTEAFF. The CDR3 DNA reads as TGTGCCATCAGTGAGGGTAAGCGGGGCCCCATGAACACTGAAGCTTTCTTT.

The rearrangement joins TRBV5-5 to TRBJ2-7; D is unresolved. Trimming took off 0 bases at V and 2 bases at J, with 6 bases between the two ends. This CDR3 comprises 13 residues. CDR1 SGHKS and CDR2 YYEKEE come from the germline V gene (reference sequence). The DNA for the CDR3 is TGTGCCAGCAGCTTGGTAGGTCCCTACGAGCAGTACTTC. Protein: CASSLVGPYEQYF.

V and J are TRBV6-5 and TRBJ2-7; 8 bases are a match to TRBD1. V gave up 2 bases and J gave up 2 bases; unmatched junction bases: 2. Germline values: CDR1 MNHEY, CDR2 SVGAGI. The CDR3 totals 14 residues. The CDR3 sequence is CASSYRTGTYEQYF. The CDR3 DNA sequence: TGTGCCAGCAGTTACCGGACAGGGACCTACGAGCAGTACTTC.

The rearrangement links TRBV7-2 to TRBJ2-1, with a possible D match to TRBD2 (7 bases). Germline assignment: CDR1 SGHTA and CDR2 FQGNSA. This CDR3 has 16 residues. The ends were cut back, 3 bases at V and 0 bases at J, with 12 bases in the middle. CDR3 sequence reads: CASSFQGGASYNEQFF. The CDR3 coding sequence is TGTGCCAGCAGCTTCCAAGGGGGGGCCTCCTACAATGAGCAGTTCTTC.

The rearrangement links TRBV11-2 to TRBJ2-1, with a possible D match to TRBD2 (7 bases). Germline CDR1 and CDR2: SGHAT and FQNNGV. Deletions cut 0 bases from V and 6 bases from J, with 24 bases between. This CDR3 is built from 19 residues. The chain's CDR3 is CASSLEDRGAWTVVNEQFF. CDR3 nucleotide sequence: TGTGCCAGCAGCTTAGAAGACCGGGGGGCTTGGACGGTAGTCAATGAGCAGTTCTTC.

The chain employs TRBV5-1 and TRBJ2-5; the D gene could be TRBD1 or TRBD2 (6 bases each). The CDR3 extends over 16 amino acids. Looked up from germline, CDR1 is SGHRS and CDR2 is YFSETQ. V dropped 1 base and J dropped 5 bases, with 18 bases sitting between them. CDR3 in amino acids: CASSLRGQGRGETQYF. The CDR3 bases are TGCGCCAGCAGCTTGCGGGGGCAGGGGCGAGGGGAGACCCAGTACTTC.

This clone is medium-sized. The DNA of the CDR3 is TGCAGTGCTGCCATCCAAGAGACCCAGTACTTC. Translation gives CSAAIQETQYF. The rearrangement joins TRBV20-1 to TRBJ2-5; the D is unclear. CDR3 length: 11 amino acids. Between the trimmed V and J ends, which lost 5 bases and 1 base, there was a span of 5 bases. Per germline, CDR1 DFQATT and CDR2 SNEGSKA (reference sequence).

Here the CDR3 DNA reads TGTGCCAGCAGTTTATCGGTCTCAGGAAACACCATATATTTT. Translating gives CASSLSVSGNTIYF. The chain links TRBV27 to TRBJ1-3; D uncertain. CDR1 is MNHEY, CDR2 SMNVEV, per germline (reference sequence). Trimming removed 0 bases at V and 4 bases at J, with 7 bases between. The CDR3 totals 14 residues.

The J gene is TRBJ2-1, the V gene TRBV7-8, with no clear D. CDR1 is SGHVS, CDR2 FQNEAQ, per germline. The CDR3 length is 11 residues. The ends were cut back, 3 bases at V and 14 bases at J, with 11 bases in the middle. The chain's CDR3 is CASSFPPGEFF. The CDR3 bases are TGTGCCAGCAGCTTCCCCCCTGGGGAGTTCTTC.